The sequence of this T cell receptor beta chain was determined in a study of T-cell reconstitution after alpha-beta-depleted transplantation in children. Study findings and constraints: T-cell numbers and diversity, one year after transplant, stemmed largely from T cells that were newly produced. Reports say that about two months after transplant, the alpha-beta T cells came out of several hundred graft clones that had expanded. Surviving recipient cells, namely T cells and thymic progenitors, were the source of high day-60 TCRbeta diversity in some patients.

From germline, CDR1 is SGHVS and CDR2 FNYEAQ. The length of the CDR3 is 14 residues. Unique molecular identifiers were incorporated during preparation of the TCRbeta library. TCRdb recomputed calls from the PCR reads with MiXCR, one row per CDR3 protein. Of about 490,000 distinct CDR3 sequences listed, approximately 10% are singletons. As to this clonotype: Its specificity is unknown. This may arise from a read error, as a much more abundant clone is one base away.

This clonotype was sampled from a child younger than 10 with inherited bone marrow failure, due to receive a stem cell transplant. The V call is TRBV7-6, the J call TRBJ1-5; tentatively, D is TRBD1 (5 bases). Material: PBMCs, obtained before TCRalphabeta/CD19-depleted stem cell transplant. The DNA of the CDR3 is TGTGCCAGCAGCTCAGGGTATAGCGATCAGCCCCAGCATTTT. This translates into CASSSGYSDQPQHF.